This T cell receptor (beta chain) was profiled in a study of low-dose radiotherapy and immunotherapy resistance in tumors. Across the study: Patients took aspirin 300 mg by mouth once daily. This continued for four cycles, starting on cycle 1 day 1.

This CDR3 contains 15 residues. Germline CDR1 and CDR2: LGHNT and FRNRAP. The germline V and J ends were trimmed by 2 bases and 4 bases, with 11 bases remaining between them. Time point defined: after trial treatment. Treatment: LDRT plus nivolumab, ipilimumab, low-dose cyclophosphamide and aspirin (RACIN trial). Ten or more counts support this clonotype. First-strand cDNA used TRAV- and TRBV-specific primers, covering alpha and beta chains. TCRs underwent 15 to 25 PCR cycles of amplification with a constant-region primer and V-primer adapter. TCRdb recomputed calls from the reads with MiXCR, one row per CDR3 protein. Among 100,000 or so distinct CDR3 sequences listed, about 20% were seen once.

This specimen was PBMCs, taken after low-dose radiotherapy plus immunotherapy. This chain connects TRBV12-5 to TRBJ2-2; a possible D gene is TRBD1 (5 bases). The source of this sequence is a male donor with prostate cancer. The CDR3 DNA sequence: TGTGCTAGTGGTTTGTTGGGGCTGGTCACCGGGGAGCTGTTTTTT. Encoded protein: CASGLLGLVTGELFF.